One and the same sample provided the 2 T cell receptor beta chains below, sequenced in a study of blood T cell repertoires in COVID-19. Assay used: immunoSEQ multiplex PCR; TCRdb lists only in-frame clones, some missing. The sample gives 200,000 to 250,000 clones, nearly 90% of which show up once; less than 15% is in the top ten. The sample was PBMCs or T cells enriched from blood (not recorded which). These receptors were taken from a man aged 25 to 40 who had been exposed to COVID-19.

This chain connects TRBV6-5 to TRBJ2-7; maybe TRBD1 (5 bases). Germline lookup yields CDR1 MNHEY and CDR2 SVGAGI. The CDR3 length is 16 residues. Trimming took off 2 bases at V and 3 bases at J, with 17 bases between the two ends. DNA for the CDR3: TGTGCCAGCAGTTACGAGAGTGGGGCACCGCTCTACGAGCAGTACTTC. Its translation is CASSYESGAPLYEQYF.

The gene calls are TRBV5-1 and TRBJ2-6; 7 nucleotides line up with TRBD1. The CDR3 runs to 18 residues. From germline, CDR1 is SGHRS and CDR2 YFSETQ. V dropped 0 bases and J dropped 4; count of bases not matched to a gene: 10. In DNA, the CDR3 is TGCGCCAGCAGCTTGGGGGACAGCATCCGTAGAGGGGCCAACGTCCTGACTTTC. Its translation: CASSLGDSIRRGANVLTF.